These T cell receptor beta chains were read from a single sample in a study of OX40 agonist ivuxolimab in advanced cancers. Repertoires were generated with immunoSEQ multiplex PCR, while TCRdb's copy carries only in-frame clones and drops some. In the table there are 130,000 or so clones, more than 85% of which are singletons. Sample: CD4+ or CD8+ T cells sorted from blood, taken in a trial of the OX40 agonist ivuxolimab. The receptor source for this set is an adult with an advanced solid tumor such as melanoma, head and neck, liver or kidney cancer. The CDR3 runs from the conserved cysteine through the conserved F or W. Fields, in order: J gene, V gene, D gene, clone size, CDR3 DNA, CDR3 protein. D genes are given only for firm matches. Clone size is shown for a subset of rows, as once, few, many or a class of expanded clone.

>TRBJ2-7|TRBV29-1|.|.
TGCAGCGTGGGTTCCGACAAGTCCTACGAGCAGTACTTC
CSVGSDKSYEQYF
>TRBJ1-2|TRBV6-1|.|.
TGTGCCAGTACGGGCTTTTATGGCTACACCTTC
CASTGFYGYTF
>TRBJ2-1|TRBV6-5|.|.
TGTGCCAGCAGTTACCCGAGGGGGACTGAGCAGTTCTTC
CASSYPRGTEQFF
>TRBJ1-2|TRBV19|.|.
TGTGCCAGTAGAAAAAACCCGGCAGGTGACTATGGCTACACCTTC
CASRKNPAGDYGYTF
>TRBJ2-3|TRBV4-3|.|.
TGCGCCAGCAGCCGAACGGGACACCGCACAGATACGCAGTATTTT
CASSRTGHRTDTQYF
>TRBJ1-5|TRBV6-5|.|.
TGTGCCAGCAGTTACTCTACCAATCAGCCCCAGCATTTT
CASSYSTNQPQHF
>TRBJ2-7|TRBV6-1|TRBD2|.
TGTGCCAGCAGTGCCGGGACTAGCGGGTACGAGCAGTACTTC
CASSAGTSGYEQYF
>TRBJ1-2|TRBV6-1|.|.
TGTGCCAGCAGTTCTGCAGGCGCCTTCTATGGCTACACCTTC
CASSSAGAFYGYTF
>TRBJ2-7|TRBV27|.|.
TGTGCCAGCAGTTCGCCCCCCGTTACCTACGAGCAGTACTTC
CASSSPPVTYEQYF
>TRBJ2-5|TRBV6-1|TRBD2|.
TGTGCCAGCAGCGGGGAAGCGGGGGCACTGGAGACCCAGTACTTC
CASSGEAGALETQYF
>TRBJ2-5|TRBV30|TRBD1|.
TGTGCCTGCAATGGGACAGGGTCCCAAGAGACCCAGTACTTC
CACNGTGSQETQYF
>TRBJ1-1|TRBV7-2|.|.
TGTGCCAGCAGCTCCGGAGGAAACACTGAAGCTTTCTTT
CASSSGGNTEAFF
>TRBJ2-7|TRBV5-1|.|.
TGCGCCAGCAGCTTCTCGACAGTCTCCTACGAGCAGTACTTC
CASSFSTVSYEQYF
>TRBJ1-4|TRBV6-1|TRBD1|.
TGTGCCAGCAGTGTTAGGGGGCCTCGGGAAAAACTGTTTTTT
CASSVRGPREKLFF
>TRBJ2-7|TRBV7-9|TRBD1|once
TGTGCCAGCAGCCCCATTCTACACAGGGGATACGAGCAGTACTTC
CASSPILHRGYEQYF
>TRBJ2-5|TRBV5-1|TRBD2|.
TGCGCCACCGGGACTAGCGGGGGGGAGACCCAGTACTTC
CATGTSGGETQYF
>TRBJ2-3|TRBV2|.|.
TGTGCCAGCCGAGTAATGGCGGCCGGCACAGGTACGCAGTATTTT
CASRVMAAGTGTQYF
>TRBJ1-1|TRBV5-4|.|.
TGTGCCAGCAGCTTTGGGCCCTCCCCTGAAACTGAAGCTTTCTTT
CASSFGPSPETEAFF
>TRBJ2-2|TRBV4-1|TRBD2|.
TGCGCCAGCAGCCCCAAGTCTAGCGGGGTCAACACCGGGGAGCTGTTTTTT
CASSPKSSGVNTGELFF
>TRBJ2-7|TRBV4-3|.|.
TGCGCCAGCAGCCAAGATCAGGGGCTAGCGGCCTACGAGCAGTACTTC
CASSQDQGLAAYEQYF
>TRBJ1-6|TRBV7-9|.|.
TGTGCCAGCAGCCGAGATGGGCTTCAGGGTTCACCCCTCCACTTT
CASSRDGLQGSPLHF
>TRBJ1-2|TRBV16|.|.
TGTGCCAGCAGCGTGGCGTCTAACTATGGCTACACCTTC
CASSVASNYGYTF
>TRBJ2-3|TRBV7-9|.|.
TGTGCCAGCAGCCCCCTCCGTAACGGACAGTATCGCGATACGCAGTATTTT
CASSPLRNGQYRDTQYF
>TRBJ1-5|TRBV27|TRBD1|.
TGTGCCAGCAGACGGGACAGGGGCCGCAATCAGCCCCAGCATTTT
CASRRDRGRNQPQHF
>TRBJ1-2|TRBV19|.|.
TGTGCCAGTAACTCCCGGGGTCGGCTGGGAGGGAACTATGGCTACACCTTC
CASNSRGRLGGNYGYTF
>TRBJ1-1|TRBV5-1|.|.
TGCGCCAGCAGCTTGATACCCCGGGGGTCGAACACTGAAGCTTTCTTT
CASSLIPRGSNTEAFF
>TRBJ1-1|TRBV5-1|.|.
TGCGCCACCCGAGGTGGGGGGGTCATGAACACTGAAGCTTTCTTT
CATRGGGVMNTEAFF
>TRBJ1-2|TRBV27|TRBD1|.
TGTGCCAGCAGTTCACAGGGGTGGGATGGCTACACCTTC
CASSSQGWDGYTF
>TRBJ2-7|TRBV19|.|.
TGTGCCAGTAGTATGGAGACAGGGACTTACGAGCAGTACTTC
CASSMETGTYEQYF
>TRBJ2-4|TRBV30|.|.
TGTGCCTGGAGTTGGGAAACAAACATTCAGTACTTC
CAWSWETNIQYF
>TRBJ2-2|TRBV5-5|.|.
TGTGCCAGCAGCTTTGACAGGAGAACCGGGGAGCTGTTTTTT
CASSFDRRTGELFF
>TRBJ1-4|TRBV4-3|.|.
TGCGCCAGCAGCCAAGAAGAGGGAGGGACCGGTCTTCTGTTTTTT
CASSQEEGGTGLLFF
>TRBJ2-3|TRBV11-3|.|.
TGTGCCAGCAGCTTATTAGCTGATACGCAGTATTTT
CASSLLADTQYF